The clone carrying this TCR beta chain came up a few times. The antigen remains undetermined. These data are taken from a study of vaccination and CD4 T cells after COVID-19. Study observations and caveats: Going from approximately 21 to 40, median SARS-CoV-2-reactive clonotypes did not rise significantly.

V was shortened by 5 bases and J by 10 bases, with 21 bases between the two germline ends. The CDR3 loop spans 16 amino acids. Germline CDR1 is SGHTA and CDR2 is FQGNSA. Cultured CD4+ T cells had their DNA profiled by the Oncomine TCR Beta short-read assay. TCRdb processed the PCR reads anew with MiXCR; each CDR3 protein has one entry. The sample includes some 14,000 distinct CDR3 sequences, over 60% of them seen just once. The treatment denotes: approximately 10-day PBMC culture with coronavirus spike peptide pools or control peptides (ViraFEST assay). The V gene is TRBV7-2, the J gene TRBJ1-6, with D possibly being TRBD1 (5 bases). Source material: CD4+ T cells from blood, cultured in vitro. The sequence was obtained from a human donor who had recovered from COVID-19. This CDR3 reads CASSPRGTLEGSPLHF. The CDR3 DNA follows: TGTGCCAGCAGCCCACGAGGGACTCTCGAGGGGTCACCCCTCCACTTT.